Listed below are T cell receptor beta chains from one sample, sequenced in a study of vaccination and CD4 T cells after COVID-19. One entry per CDR3 protein results from TCRdb running MiXCR on the PCR reads. This table has approximately 4,200 distinct CDR3 sequences, about 19% appearing once. Their antigen targets remain unknown. The sequenced material came from CD4+ T cells from blood, cultured in vitro. The receptors stem from a human donor who had recovered from COVID-19. The CDR3 runs from the conserved cysteine through the conserved F or W. The order of the fields is J gene, clone size, V gene, D gene, CDR3 protein, CDR3 DNA. The D gene is left open where the match is weak. Not every row has a clone size; where given, it reads once, few, many or a size class.

J gene: TRBJ2-5
clone size: few
V gene: TRBV20-1
D gene: -
CDR3 protein: CSAASRGPSVIQETQYF
CDR3 DNA: TGCAGTGCCGCATCGCGGGGGCCCTCCGTGATCCAAGAGACCCAGTACTTC

J gene: TRBJ2-6
clone size: few
V gene: TRBV6-5
D gene: -
CDR3 protein: CASSYSAAAGANVLTF
CDR3 DNA: TGTGCCAGCAGTTACTCGGCGGCAGCTGGGGCCAACGTCCTGACTTTC

J gene: TRBJ1-6
clone size: -
V gene: TRBV19
D gene: TRBD1
CDR3 protein: CASTGQGGSPLHF
CDR3 DNA: TGTGCCAGCACCGGACAGGGTGGTTCACCCCTCCACTTT

J gene: TRBJ2-7
clone size: -
V gene: TRBV2
D gene: TRBD1
CDR3 protein: CASTLDRGASEQYF
CDR3 DNA: TGTGCCAGCACCTTGGACAGGGGCGCCTCCGAGCAGTACTTC

J gene: TRBJ2-7
clone size: -
V gene: TRBV2
D gene: -
CDR3 protein: CASSEARGQYF
CDR3 DNA: TGTGCCAGCAGCGAAGCAAGGGGGCAGTACTTC

J gene: TRBJ1-4
clone size: -
V gene: TRBV6-1
D gene: -
CDR3 protein: CASSSRGSTNEKLFF
CDR3 DNA: TGTGCCAGCAGCTCCCGGGGCAGCACTAATGAAAAACTGTTTTTT

J gene: TRBJ1-5
clone size: -
V gene: TRBV2
D gene: TRBD1
CDR3 protein: CASSGRLDRESNQPQHF
CDR3 DNA: TGTGCCAGCAGTGGACGTCTGGACAGGGAATCCAATCAGCCCCAGCATTTT

J gene: TRBJ2-7
clone size: -
V gene: TRBV10-3
D gene: TRBD2
CDR3 protein: CAISEVLAGPRSYEQYF
CDR3 DNA: TGTGCCATCAGTGAGGTGCTAGCGGGGCCTCGCTCCTACGAGCAGTACTTC

J gene: TRBJ1-6
clone size: -
V gene: TRBV18
D gene: TRBD1
CDR3 protein: CASSPTGGDSPLHF
CDR3 DNA: TGTGCCAGCTCACCGACAGGGGGCGATTCACCCCTCCACTTT

J gene: TRBJ1-5
clone size: -
V gene: TRBV30
D gene: -
CDR3 protein: CAWSTTQANQPQHF
CDR3 DNA: TGTGCCTGGAGTACGACGCAGGCTAATCAGCCCCAGCATTTT

J gene: TRBJ1-1
clone size: few
V gene: TRBV11-1
D gene: TRBD1
CDR3 protein: CASSYGQGPTEAFF
CDR3 DNA: TGTGCCAGCAGTTACGGACAGGGACCCACTGAAGCTTTCTTT

J gene: TRBJ1-1
clone size: -
V gene: TRBV6-5
D gene: TRBD1
CDR3 protein: CASSSRGVNTEAFF
CDR3 DNA: TGTGCCAGCAGTTCCAGGGGGGTGAACACTGAAGCTTTCTTT